This is a list of T cell receptor beta chains from one sample in a study of radiation and T cells in renal cell carcinoma. TCRdb's copy holds only in-frame clones and misses some; the assay was immunoSEQ multiplex PCR. Among about 150,000 clones, roughly 87% were seen once, and the ten largest hold 13%. Source: blood, taken from a patient whose treatment included radiotherapy and nephrectomy. These receptor sequences come from a woman in her fifties or sixties with renal cell carcinoma. Both conserved end residues are part of each CDR3. Each record gives: D gene, CDR3 length, clone size, J gene, V gene, CDR3 protein, CDR3 DNA. The D gene is left open where the match is weak. Clone size is shown for a subset of rows, as once, few, many or a class of expanded clone.

NA 14 NA TRBJ1-1 TRBV7-3 CASSLNTGSTEAFF TGTGCCAGCAGCTTAAACACCGGGAGCACTGAAGCTTTCTTT
NA 18 NA TRBJ1-3 TRBV28 CASSFSLGGVNSGNTIYF TGTGCCAGCAGTTTCTCCTTGGGTGGAGTTAACTCTGGAAACACCATATATTTT
NA 15 NA TRBJ1-5 TRBV5-6 CASSFASGGHQPQHF TGTGCCAGCAGCTTTGCTTCGGGGGGCCATCAGCCCCAGCATTTT
NA 15 NA TRBJ1-4 TRBV4-1 CASREPGATNEKLFF TGCGCCAGCAGAGAACCAGGGGCCACTAATGAAAAACTGTTTTTT
NA 13 NA TRBJ1-5 TRBV2 CASSDEVNQPQHF TGTGCCAGCAGTGATGAGGTCAATCAGCCCCAGCATTTT
TRBD2 15 NA TRBJ2-1 TRBV5-1 CASSLSGGNHNEQFF TGCGCCAGCAGCCTTAGCGGGGGGAACCACAATGAGCAGTTCTTC
NA 15 NA TRBJ2-7 TRBV5-6 CASSLGPGSPYEQYF TGTGCCAGCAGCTTGGGCCCAGGCTCCCCCTACGAGCAGTACTTC
NA 17 NA TRBJ1-2 TRBV28 CASSSPSSGHINYGYTF TGTGCCAGCAGCTCGCCGAGCTCGGGACACATTAACTATGGCTACACCTTC
TRBD1 17 NA TRBJ2-4 TRBV9 CASSEPGTGGTKNIQYF TGTGCCAGCAGCGAACCCGGGACAGGGGGGACCAAAAACATTCAGTACTTC
NA 12 NA TRBJ2-7 TRBV7-9 CASRQDSYEQYF TGTGCCAGCAGACAAGATAGCTACGAGCAGTACTTC
NA 12 NA TRBJ2-7 TRBV5-6 CASSLERYEQYF TGTGCCAGCAGCTTGGAGCGCTACGAGCAGTACTTC
NA 15 NA TRBJ1-2 TRBV4-3 CASSQSQVIRYGYTF TGCGCCAGCAGCCAATCACAAGTAATCCGATATGGCTACACCTTC
NA 11 once TRBJ2-7 TRBV7-2 CASSSFEEQYF TGTGCCAGCAGCTCTTTCGAGGAGCAGTACTTC
NA 13 NA TRBJ2-1 TRBV30 CAWSVWGAHEQFF TGTGCCTGGAGTGTGTGGGGGGCGCACGAGCAGTTCTTC
NA 14 NA TRBJ2-7 TRBV25-1 CASSEYRRGGEQYF TGTGCCAGCAGTGAATATCGGCGGGGAGGCGAGCAGTACTTC
NA 11 NA TRBJ1-1 TRBV6-1 CASRGGTEAFF TGTGCCAGCAGGGGGGGGACTGAAGCTTTCTTT
NA 16 NA TRBJ2-7 TRBV11-2 CASSPQVPTQNYEQYF TGTGCCAGCAGCCCCCAGGTGCCAACGCAGAACTACGAGCAGTACTTC
TRBD2 16 NA TRBJ2-7 TRBV6-6 CASSLILGGTAYEQYF TGTGCCAGCAGTCTTATTCTCGGGGGGACGGCCTACGAGCAGTACTTC
NA 12 NA TRBJ2-2 TRBV5-1 CASSVGIRELFF TGCGCCAGCAGCGTGGGGATTAGGGAGCTGTTTTTT
NA 12 NA TRBJ2-7 TRBV11-3 CASSSVGGEQYF TGTGCCAGCAGCTCCGTGGGGGGCGAGCAGTACTTC
NA 15 NA TRBJ1-2 TRBV13 CASSYRLGAIYGYTF TGTGCCAGCAGCTATAGACTGGGGGCTATCTATGGCTACACCTTC
NA 14 NA TRBJ1-1 TRBV29-1 CSVDRSGLNTEAFF TGCAGCGTTGACCGTTCTGGTCTGAACACTGAAGCTTTCTTT
NA 13 NA TRBJ1-1 TRBV2 CASSTDGNTEAFF TGTGCCAGCAGTACCGACGGAAACACTGAAGCTTTCTTT
NA 14 NA TRBJ2-1 TRBV6-5 CASSYSSEYNEQFF TGTGCCAGCAGTTACTCGTCGGAATACAATGAGCAGTTCTTC
NA 13 NA TRBJ1-5 TRBV6-5 CASSTFSNQPQHF TGTGCCAGCAGTACATTTAGCAATCAGCCCCAGCATTTT
NA 11 NA TRBJ2-1 TRBV6-5 CASRLNLEQFF TGTGCCAGCAGACTCAATCTTGAGCAGTTCTTC
TRBD1 13 NA TRBJ1-2 TRBV7-9 CASSTQGADGYTF TGTGCCAGCAGCACTCAGGGGGCCGATGGCTACACCTTC
TRBD1 16 NA TRBJ1-1 TRBV4-1 CASSQTAGTENTEAFF TGCGCCAGCAGCCAAACGGCCGGGACAGAGAACACTGAAGCTTTCTTT
NA 13 NA TRBJ1-3 TRBV5-3 CARSTISGTTIYF TGTGCCAGAAGCACGATCTCAGGGACCACCATATATTTT
NA 16 once TRBJ1-1 TRBV19 CASSAPRVRMNTEAFF TGTGCCAGTAGTGCCCCCAGGGTACGGATGAACACTGAAGCTTTCTTT
NA 13 NA TRBJ1-4 TRBV5-1 CASTTGAREKLFF TGCGCCAGCACGACAGGAGCCCGCGAAAAACTGTTTTTT
NA 15 NA TRBJ1-5 TRBV6-1 CASSEVPSGDQPQHF TGTGCCAGCAGTGAAGTCCCTTCGGGCGATCAGCCCCAGCATTTT